This T cell receptor (beta chain) was obtained from a study of T-cell memory formation after mild COVID-19. Study findings and constraints: The finding that pre-infection memory included some responding clones suggested that cross-reactive memory joined.

A note on this clonotype: Its antigen is undetermined.

TCRdb reprocessed the 5' RACE reads with MiXCR, giving one entry per CDR3 protein. This sample has about 190,000 distinct CDR3 sequences, with about a sixth found just once. CDR1 is DFQATT and CDR2 is SNEGSKA in the germline V gene (reference sequence). Losses at the gene ends were 5 bases for V and 3 bases for J; bases not matched to a gene: 11. The CDR3 consists of 16 residues. Sample: PBMCs or a T cell subset sorted from them (not recorded which). This sequence joins TRBV20-1 and TRBJ1-4; the match to TRBD1 covers 8 bases. The sequence came from an adult woman who had mild COVID-19 (a few samples of this study predate the infection). Cell type and time point are not known. Here the CDR3 DNA reads TGCAGTGCTCCGGACAGGGCACGACAAGCTAATGAAAAACTGTTTTTT. Residues: CSAPDRARQANEKLFF.